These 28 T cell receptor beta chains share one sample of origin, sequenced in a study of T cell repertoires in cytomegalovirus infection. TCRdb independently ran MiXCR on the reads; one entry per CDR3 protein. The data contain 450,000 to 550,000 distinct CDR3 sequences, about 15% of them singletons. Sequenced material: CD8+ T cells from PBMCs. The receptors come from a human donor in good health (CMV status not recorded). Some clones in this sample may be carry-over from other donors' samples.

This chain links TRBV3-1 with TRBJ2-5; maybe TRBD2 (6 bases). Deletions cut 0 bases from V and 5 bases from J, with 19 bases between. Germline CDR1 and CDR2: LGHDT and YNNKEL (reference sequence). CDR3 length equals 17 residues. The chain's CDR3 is CASSQELEGRWLETQYF. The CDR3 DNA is TGTGCCAGCAGCCAAGAGTTGGAGGGACGGTGGCTGGAGACCCAGTACTTC.

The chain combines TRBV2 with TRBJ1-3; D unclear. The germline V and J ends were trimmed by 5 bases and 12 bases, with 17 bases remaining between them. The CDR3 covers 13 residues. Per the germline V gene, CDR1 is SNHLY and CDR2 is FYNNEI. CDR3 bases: TGTGCCAGCAGTTTTTATGGCGCAGAGGACATATATTTT. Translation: CASSFYGAEDIYF.

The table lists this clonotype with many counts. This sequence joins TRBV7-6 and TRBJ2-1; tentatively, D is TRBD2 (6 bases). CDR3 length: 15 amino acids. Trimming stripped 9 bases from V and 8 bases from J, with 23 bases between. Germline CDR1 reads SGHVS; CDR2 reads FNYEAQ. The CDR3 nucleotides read TGTGCCAGTGGCGGTGCGGGGCGCCAAGTCCATGAGCAGTTCTTC. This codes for CASGGAGRQVHEQFF.

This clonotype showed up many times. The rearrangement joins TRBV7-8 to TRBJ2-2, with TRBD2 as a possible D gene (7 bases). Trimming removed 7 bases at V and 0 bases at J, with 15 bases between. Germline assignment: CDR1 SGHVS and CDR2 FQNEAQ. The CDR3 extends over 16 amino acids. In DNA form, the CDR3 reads TGTGCCAGCAAGGGGCGGGGGCGGGCGAACACCGGGGAGCTGTTTTTT. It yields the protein CASKGRGRANTGELFF.

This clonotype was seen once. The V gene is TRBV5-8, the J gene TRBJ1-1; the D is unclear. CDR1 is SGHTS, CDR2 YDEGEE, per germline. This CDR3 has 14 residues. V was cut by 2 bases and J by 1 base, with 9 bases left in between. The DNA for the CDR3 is TGTGCCAGCAGCTTTCCCACCACGAACACTGAAGCTTTCTTT. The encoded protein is CASSFPTTNTEAFF. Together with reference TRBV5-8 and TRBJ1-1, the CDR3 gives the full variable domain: EAGVTQSPTHLIKTRGQQATLRCSPISGHTSVYWYQQALGLGLQFLLWYDEGEERNRGNFPPRFSGRQFPNYSSELNVNALELEDSALYLCASSFPTTNTEAFFGQGTRLTVV.

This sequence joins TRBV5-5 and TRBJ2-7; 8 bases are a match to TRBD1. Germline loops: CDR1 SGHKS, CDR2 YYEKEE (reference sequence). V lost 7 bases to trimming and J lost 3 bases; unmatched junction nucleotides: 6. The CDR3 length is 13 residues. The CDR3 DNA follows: TGTGCCAGCCAGGGGGCGGGGATCTACGAGCAGTACTTC. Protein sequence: CASQGAGIYEQYF.

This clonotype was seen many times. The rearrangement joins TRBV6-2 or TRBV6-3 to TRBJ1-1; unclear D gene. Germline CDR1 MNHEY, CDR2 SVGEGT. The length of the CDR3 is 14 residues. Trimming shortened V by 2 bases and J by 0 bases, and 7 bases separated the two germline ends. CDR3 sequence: CASSYLGLNTEAFF. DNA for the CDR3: TGTGCCAGCAGTTACCTGGGTTTGAACACTGAAGCTTTCTTT.

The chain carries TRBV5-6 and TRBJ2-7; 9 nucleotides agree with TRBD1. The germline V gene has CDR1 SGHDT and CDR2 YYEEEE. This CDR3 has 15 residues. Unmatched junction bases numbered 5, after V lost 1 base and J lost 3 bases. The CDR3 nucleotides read TGTGCCAGCAGCTTGCCCGACAGGGGGAGCTACGAGCAGTACTTC. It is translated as CASSLPDRGSYEQYF.

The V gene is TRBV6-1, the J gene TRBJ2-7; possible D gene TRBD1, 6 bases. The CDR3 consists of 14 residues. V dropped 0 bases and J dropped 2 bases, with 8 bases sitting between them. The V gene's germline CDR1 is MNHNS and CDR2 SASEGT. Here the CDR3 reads CASSEATGTYEQYF. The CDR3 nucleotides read TGTGCCAGCAGTGAAGCGACAGGTACCTACGAGCAGTACTTC.

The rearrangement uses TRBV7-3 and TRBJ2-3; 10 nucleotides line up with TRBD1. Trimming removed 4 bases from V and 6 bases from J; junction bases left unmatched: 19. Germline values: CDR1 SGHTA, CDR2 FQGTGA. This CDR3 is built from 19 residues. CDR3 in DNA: TGTGCCAGCAGCTCGAGGGACAGGGGAGGTCGGAGCTCGGGGGATACGCAGTATTTT. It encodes CASSSRDRGGRSSGDTQYF. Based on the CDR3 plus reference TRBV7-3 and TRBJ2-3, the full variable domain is GAGVSQTPSNKVTEKGKYVELRCDPISGHTALYWYRQSLGQGPEFLIYFQGTGAADDSGLPNDRFFAVRPEGSVSTLKIQRTERGDSAVYLCASSSRDRGGRSSGDTQYFGPGTRLTVL.

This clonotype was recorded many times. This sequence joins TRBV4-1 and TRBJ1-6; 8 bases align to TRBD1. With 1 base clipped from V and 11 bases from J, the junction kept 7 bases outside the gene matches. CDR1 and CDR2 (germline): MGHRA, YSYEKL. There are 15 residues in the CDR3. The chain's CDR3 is CASSQGYRGSPPLHF. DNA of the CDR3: TGCGCCAGCAGCCAAGGTTACAGGGGGTCTCCACCCCTCCACTTT.

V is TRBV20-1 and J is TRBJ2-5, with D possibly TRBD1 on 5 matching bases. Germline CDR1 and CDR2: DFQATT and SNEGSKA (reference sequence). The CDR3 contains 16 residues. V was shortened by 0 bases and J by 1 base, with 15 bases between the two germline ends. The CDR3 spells CSARDYYDSFQETQYF. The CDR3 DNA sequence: TGCAGTGCTAGAGATTATTATGACAGCTTCCAAGAGACCCAGTACTTC.

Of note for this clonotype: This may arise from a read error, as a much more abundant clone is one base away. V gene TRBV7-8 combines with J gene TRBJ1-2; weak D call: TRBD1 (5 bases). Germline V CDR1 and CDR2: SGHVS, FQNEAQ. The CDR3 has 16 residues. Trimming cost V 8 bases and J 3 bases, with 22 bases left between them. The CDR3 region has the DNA TGTGCCAGCCGACCGTCCCCGAGACAGAAATACTATGGCTACACCTTC. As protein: CASRPSPRQKYYGYTF.

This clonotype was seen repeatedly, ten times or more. The CDR3 coding sequence is TGTGCCAGCAGCTTATACAGGGGTGAAAACACCATATATTTT. It specifies CASSLYRGENTIYF. This sequence joins TRBV11-2 and TRBJ1-3, with TRBD1 matching over 7 bases. The CDR3 has 14 amino acids. The germline V gene has CDR1 SGHAT and CDR2 FQNNGV. The junction had 4 bases not matched to a gene; V was cut back by 2 bases and J by 6 bases.

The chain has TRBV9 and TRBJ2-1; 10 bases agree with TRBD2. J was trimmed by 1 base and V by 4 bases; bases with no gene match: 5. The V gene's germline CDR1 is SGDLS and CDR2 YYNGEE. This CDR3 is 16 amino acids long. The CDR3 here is CASSPRAGGSYNEQFF. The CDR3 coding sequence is TGTGCCAGCAGCCCAAGAGCGGGAGGGTCCTACAATGAGCAGTTCTTC.

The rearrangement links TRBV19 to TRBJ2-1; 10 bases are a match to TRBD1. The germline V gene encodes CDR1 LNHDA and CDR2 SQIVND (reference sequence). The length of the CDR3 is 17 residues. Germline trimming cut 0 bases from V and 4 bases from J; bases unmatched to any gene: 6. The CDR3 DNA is TGTGCCAGTAGTATAGATGGGACAGGGGATCTATACAATGAGCAGTTCTTC. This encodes CASSIDGTGDLYNEQFF.

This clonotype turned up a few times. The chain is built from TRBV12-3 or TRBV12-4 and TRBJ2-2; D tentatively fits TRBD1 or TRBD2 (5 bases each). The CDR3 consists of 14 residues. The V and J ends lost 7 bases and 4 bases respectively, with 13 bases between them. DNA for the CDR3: TGTGCCAGCACCTGGGGGTTTATCACCGGGGAGCTGTTTTTT. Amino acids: CASTWGFITGELFF.

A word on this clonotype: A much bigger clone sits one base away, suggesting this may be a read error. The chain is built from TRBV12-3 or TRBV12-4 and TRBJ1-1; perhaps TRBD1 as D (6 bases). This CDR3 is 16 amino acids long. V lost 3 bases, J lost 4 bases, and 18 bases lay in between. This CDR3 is CASSLTPTGRSTEAFF. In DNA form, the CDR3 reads TGTGCCAGCAGTTTGACCCCTACAGGGAGGAGCACTGAAGCTTTCTTT.

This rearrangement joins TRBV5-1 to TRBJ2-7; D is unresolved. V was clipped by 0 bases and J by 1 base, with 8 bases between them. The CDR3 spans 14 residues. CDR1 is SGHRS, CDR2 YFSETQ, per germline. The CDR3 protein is CASSLAVASYEQYF. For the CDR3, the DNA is TGCGCCAGCAGCTTGGCCGTGGCTTCCTACGAGCAGTACTTC.

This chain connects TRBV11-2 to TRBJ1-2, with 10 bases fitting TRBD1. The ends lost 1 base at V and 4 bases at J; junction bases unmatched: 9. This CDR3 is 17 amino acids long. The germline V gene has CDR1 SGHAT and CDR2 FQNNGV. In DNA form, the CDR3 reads TGTGCCAGCAGCTTAGGCTTCCGACAGGGGGCTATCTATGGCTACACCTTC. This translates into CASSLGFRQGAIYGYTF. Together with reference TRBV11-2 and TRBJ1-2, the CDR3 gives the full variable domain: EAGVAQSPRYKIIEKRQSVAFWCNPISGHATLYWYQQILGQGPKLLIQFQNNGVVDDSQLPKDRFSAERLKGVDSTLKIQPAKLEDSAVYLCASSLGFRQGAIYGYTFGSGTRLTVV.

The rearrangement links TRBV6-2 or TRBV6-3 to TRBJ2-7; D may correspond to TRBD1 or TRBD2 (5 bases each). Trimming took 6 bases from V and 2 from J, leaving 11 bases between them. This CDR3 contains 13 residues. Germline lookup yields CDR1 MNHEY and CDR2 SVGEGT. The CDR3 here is CASRSGATYEQYF. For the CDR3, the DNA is TGTGCCAGCAGATCCGGGGCGACCTACGAGCAGTACTTC.

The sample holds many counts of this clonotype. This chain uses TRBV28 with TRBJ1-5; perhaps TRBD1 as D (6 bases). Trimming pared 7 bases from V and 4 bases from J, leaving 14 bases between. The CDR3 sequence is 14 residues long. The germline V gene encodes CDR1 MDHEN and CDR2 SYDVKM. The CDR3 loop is CASILTGSNQPQHF. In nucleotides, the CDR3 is TGTGCCAGCATCCTCACAGGGTCGAATCAGCCCCAGCATTTT.

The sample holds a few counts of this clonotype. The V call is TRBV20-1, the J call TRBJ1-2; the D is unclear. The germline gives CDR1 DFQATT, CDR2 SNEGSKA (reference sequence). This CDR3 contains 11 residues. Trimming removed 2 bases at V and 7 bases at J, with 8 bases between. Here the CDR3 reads CSARPSGGYTF. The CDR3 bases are TGCAGTGCTAGACCCTCGGGTGGCTACACCTTC.

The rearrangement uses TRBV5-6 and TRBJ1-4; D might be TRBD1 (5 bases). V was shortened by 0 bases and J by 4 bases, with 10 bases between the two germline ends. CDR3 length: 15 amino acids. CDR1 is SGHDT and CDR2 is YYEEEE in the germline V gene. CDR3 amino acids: CASSLGTPLNEKLFF. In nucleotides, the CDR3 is TGTGCCAGCAGCTTGGGGACACCACTTAATGAAAAACTGTTTTTT.

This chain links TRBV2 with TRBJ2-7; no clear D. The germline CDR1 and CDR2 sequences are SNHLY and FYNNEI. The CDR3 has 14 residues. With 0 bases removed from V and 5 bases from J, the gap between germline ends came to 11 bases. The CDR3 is CASSEALRVHEQYF. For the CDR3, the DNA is TGTGCCAGCAGTGAAGCGCTTCGAGTCCACGAGCAGTACTTC.

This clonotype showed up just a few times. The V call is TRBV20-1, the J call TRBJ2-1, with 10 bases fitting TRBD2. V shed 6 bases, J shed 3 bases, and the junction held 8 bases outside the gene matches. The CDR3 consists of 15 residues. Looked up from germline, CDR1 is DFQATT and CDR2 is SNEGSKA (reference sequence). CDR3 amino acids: CSARIAGGLYNEQFF. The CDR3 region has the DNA TGCAGTGCAAGAATAGCGGGAGGACTCTACAATGAGCAGTTCTTC.

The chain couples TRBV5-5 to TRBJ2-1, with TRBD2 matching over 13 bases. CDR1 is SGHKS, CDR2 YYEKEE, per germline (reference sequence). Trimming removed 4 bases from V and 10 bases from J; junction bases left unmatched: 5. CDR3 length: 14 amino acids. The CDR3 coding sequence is TGTGCCAGCAGCGACAAGGGACTAGCGGGAGAGCAGTTCTTC. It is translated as CASSDKGLAGEQFF.

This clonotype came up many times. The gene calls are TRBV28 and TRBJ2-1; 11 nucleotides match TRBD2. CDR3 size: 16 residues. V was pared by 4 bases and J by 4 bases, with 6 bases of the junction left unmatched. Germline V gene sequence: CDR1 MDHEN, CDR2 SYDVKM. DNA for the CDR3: TGTGCCAGCAGTTATACCGGGACTAGCGGATACAATGAGCAGTTCTTC. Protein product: CASSYTGTSGYNEQFF.